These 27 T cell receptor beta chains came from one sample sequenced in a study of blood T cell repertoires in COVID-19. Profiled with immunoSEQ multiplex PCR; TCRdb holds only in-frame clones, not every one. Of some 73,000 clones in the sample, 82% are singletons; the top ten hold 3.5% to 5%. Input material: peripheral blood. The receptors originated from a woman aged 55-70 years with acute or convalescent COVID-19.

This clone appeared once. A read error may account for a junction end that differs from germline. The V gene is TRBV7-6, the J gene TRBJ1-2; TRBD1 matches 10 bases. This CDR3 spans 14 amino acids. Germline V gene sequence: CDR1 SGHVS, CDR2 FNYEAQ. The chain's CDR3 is CASSLARQGAIRAF. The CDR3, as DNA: TGTGCCAGCAGCTTAGCTAGACAGGGGGCGATCCGGGCCTTC.

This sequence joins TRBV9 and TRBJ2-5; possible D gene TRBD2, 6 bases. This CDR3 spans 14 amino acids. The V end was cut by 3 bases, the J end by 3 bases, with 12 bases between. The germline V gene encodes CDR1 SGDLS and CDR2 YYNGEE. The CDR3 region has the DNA TGTGCCAGCAGCGCCGCGGCTAGCGAAGAGACCCAGTACTTC. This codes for CASSAAASEETQYF. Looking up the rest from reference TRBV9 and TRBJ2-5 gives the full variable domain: DSGVTQTPKHLITATGQRVTLRCSPRSGDLSVYWYQQSLDQGLQFLIQYYNGEERAKGNILERFSAQQFPDLHSELNLSSLELGDSALYFCASSAAASEETQYFGPGTRLLVL.

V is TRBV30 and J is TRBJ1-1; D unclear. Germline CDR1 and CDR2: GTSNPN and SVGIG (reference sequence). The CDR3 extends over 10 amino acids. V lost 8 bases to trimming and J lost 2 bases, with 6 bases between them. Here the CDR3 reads CASQNTEAFF. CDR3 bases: TGTGCCAGCCAAAACACTGAAGCTTTCTTT.

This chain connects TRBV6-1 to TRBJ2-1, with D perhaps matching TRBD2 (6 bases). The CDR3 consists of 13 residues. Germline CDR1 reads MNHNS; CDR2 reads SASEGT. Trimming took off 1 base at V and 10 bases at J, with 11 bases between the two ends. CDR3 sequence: CASSEGKRVEQFF. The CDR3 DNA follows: TGTGCCAGCAGTGAAGGAAAGCGGGTCGAGCAGTTCTTC.

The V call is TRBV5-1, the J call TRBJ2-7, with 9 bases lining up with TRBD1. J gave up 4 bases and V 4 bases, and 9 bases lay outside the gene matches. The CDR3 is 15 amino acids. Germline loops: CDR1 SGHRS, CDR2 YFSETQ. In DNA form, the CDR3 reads TGCGCCAGCAGCCAATGGGACAGGGTCCAGTACGAGCAGTACTTC. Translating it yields CASSQWDRVQYEQYF.

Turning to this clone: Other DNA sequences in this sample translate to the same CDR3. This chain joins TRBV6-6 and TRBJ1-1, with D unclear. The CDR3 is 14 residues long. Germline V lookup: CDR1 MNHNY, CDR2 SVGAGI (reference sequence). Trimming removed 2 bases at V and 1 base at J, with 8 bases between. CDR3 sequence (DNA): TGTGCCAGCAGTTACCCTGAGGGGAACACTGAAGCTTTCTTT. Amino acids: CASSYPEGNTEAFF.

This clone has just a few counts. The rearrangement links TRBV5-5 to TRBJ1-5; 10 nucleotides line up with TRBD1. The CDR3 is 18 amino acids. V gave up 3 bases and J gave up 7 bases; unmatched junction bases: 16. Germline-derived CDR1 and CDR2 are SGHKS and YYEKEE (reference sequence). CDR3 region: CASSYEHRDRGMGQPQHF. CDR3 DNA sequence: TGTGCCAGCAGCTACGAGCACCGGGACAGGGGTATGGGCCAGCCCCAGCATTTT.

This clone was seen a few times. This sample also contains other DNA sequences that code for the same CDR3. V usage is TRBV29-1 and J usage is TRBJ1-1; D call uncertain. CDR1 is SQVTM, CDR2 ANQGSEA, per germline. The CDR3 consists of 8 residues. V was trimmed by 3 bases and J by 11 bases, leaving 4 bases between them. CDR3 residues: CSVERAFF. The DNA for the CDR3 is TGCAGCGTTGAGAGGGCTTTCTTT.

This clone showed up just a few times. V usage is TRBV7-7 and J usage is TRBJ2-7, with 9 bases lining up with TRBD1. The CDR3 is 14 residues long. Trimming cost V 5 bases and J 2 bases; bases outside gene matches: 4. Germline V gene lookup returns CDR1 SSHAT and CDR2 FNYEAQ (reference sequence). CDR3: CASSPGQGPYEQYF. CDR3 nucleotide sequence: TGTGCCAGCAGCCCCGGACAGGGGCCCTACGAGCAGTACTTC.

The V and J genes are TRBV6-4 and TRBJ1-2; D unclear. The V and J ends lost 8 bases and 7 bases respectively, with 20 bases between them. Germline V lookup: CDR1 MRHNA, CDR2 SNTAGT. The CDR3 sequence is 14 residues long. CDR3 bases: TGTGCCAGCCCCCCTTTGGCCCTCAATCGTGGCTACACCTTC. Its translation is CASPPLALNRGYTF.

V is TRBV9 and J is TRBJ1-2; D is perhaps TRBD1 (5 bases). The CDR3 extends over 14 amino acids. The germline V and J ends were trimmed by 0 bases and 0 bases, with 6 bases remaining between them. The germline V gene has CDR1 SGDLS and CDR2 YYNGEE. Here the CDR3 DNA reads TGTGCCAGCAGCGTAGGACAGACTAACTATGGCTACACCTTC. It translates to CASSVGQTNYGYTF.

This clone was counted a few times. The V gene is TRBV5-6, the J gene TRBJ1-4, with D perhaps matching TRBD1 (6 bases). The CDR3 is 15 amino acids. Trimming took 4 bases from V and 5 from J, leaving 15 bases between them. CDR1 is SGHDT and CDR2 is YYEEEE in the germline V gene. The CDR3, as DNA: TGTGCCAGCAGCCTGGAGGACAGAGGAAATGAAAAACTGTTTTTT. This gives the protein CASSLEDRGNEKLFF. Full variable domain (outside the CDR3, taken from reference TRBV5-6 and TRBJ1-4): DAGVTQSPTHLIKTRGQQVTLRCSPKSGHDTVSWYQQALGQGPQFIFQYYEEEERQRGNFPDRFSGHQFPNYSSELNVNALLLGDSALYLCASSLEDRGNEKLFFGSGTQLSVL.

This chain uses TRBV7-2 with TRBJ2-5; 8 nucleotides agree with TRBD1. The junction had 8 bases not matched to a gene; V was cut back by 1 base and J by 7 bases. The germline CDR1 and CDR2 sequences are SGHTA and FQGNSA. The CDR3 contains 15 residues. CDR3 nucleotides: TGTGCCAGCAGCTTAGGACAGGGGTACTCGGGGACCCAGTACTTC. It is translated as CASSLGQGYSGTQYF.

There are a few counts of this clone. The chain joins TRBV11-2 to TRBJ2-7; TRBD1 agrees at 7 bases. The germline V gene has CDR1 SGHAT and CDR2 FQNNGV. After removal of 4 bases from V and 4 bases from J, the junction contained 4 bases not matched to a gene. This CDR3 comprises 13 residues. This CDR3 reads CASSSEQGYEQYF. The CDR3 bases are TGTGCCAGCAGCTCTGAACAGGGGTACGAGCAGTACTTC. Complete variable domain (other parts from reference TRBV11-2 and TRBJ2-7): EAGVAQSPRYKIIEKRQSVAFWCNPISGHATLYWYQQILGQGPKLLIQFQNNGVVDDSQLPKDRFSAERLKGVDSTLKIQPAKLEDSAVYLCASSSEQGYEQYFGPGTRLTVT.

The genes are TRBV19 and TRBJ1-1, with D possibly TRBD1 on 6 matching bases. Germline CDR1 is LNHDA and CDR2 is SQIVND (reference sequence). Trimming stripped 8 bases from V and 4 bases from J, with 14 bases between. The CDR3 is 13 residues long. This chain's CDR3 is CASGVGGLTEAFF. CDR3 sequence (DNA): TGTGCCAGTGGTGTGGGGGGGCTCACTGAAGCTTTCTTT.

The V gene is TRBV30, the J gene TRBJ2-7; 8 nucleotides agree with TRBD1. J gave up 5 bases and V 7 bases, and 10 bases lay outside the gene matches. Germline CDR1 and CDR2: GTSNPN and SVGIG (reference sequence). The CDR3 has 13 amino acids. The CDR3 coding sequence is TGTGCCTCGGCCAAAGGACAGGGTAACGAGCAGTACTTC. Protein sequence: CASAKGQGNEQYF.

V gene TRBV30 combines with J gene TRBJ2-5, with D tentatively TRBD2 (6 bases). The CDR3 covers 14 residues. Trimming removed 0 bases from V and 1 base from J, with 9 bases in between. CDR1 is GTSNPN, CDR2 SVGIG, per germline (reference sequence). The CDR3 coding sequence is TGTGCCTGGAGTGTAGGCGGGACCCAAGAGACCCAGTACTTC. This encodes CAWSVGGTQETQYF.

The CDR3 loop is CASSSSGSRETQYF. CDR3 sequence (DNA): TGCGCCAGCAGCTCCAGCGGGAGTAGGGAGACCCAGTACTTC. The chain joins TRBV5-1 to TRBJ2-5; 8 positions match TRBD2. Germline assignment: CDR1 SGHRS and CDR2 YFSETQ. This CDR3 is 14 amino acids long. Trimming took 3 bases from V and 5 from J; bases not matched to a gene: 6.

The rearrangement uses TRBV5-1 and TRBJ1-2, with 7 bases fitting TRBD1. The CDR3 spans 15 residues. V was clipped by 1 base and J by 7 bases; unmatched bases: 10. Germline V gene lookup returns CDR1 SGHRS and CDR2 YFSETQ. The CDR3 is CASSLSGGDFGGYTF. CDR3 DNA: TGCGCCAGCAGCTTGTCAGGGGGAGATTTTGGTGGCTACACCTTC. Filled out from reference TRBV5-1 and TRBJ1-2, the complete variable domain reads KAGVTQTPRYLIKTRGQQVTLSCSPISGHRSVSWYQQTPGQGLQFLFEYFSETQRNKGNFPGRFSGRQFSNSRSEMNVSTLELGDSALYLCASSLSGGDFGGYTFGSGTRLTVV.

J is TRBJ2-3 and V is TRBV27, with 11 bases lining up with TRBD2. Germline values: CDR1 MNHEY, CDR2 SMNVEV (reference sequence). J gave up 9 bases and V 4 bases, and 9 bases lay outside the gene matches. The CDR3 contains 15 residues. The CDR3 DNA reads TGTGCCAGCAGTTCTAGCGGGAGGCCCCCCGGGACGCAGTATTTT. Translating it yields CASSSSGRPPGTQYF.

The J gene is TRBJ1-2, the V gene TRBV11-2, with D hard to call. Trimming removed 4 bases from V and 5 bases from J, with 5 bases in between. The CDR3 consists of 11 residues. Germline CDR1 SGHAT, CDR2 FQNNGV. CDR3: CASSSNYGYTF. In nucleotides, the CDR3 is TGTGCCAGCAGCTCAAATTATGGCTACACCTTC.

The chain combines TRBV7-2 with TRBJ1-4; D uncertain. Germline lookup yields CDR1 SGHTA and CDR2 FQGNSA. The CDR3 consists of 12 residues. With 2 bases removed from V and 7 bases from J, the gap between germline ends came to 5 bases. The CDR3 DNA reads TGTGCCAGCAGCTTACGAGGTGAAAAACTGTTTTTT. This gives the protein CASSLRGEKLFF.

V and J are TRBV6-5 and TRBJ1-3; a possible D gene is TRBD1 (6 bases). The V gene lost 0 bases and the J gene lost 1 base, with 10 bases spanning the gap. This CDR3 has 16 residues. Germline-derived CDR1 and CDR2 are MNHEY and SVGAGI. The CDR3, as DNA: TGTGCCAGCAGTTACTCGAGACAGGTGTCTGGAAACACCATATATTTT. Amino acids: CASSYSRQVSGNTIYF.

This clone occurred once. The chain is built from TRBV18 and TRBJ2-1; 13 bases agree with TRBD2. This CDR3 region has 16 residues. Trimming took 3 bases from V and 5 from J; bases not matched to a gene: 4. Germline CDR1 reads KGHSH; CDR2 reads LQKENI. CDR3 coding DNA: TGTGCCAGCTCACCGCGACTAGCGGGGGGACACAATGAGCAGTTCTTC. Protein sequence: CASSPRLAGGHNEQFF.

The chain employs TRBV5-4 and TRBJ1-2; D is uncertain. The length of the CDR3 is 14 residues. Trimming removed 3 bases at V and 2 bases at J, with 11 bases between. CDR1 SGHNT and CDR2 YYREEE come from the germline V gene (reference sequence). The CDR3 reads CASSYDIVNYGYTF. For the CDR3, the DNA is TGTGCCAGCAGCTATGACATTGTCAACTATGGCTACACCTTC.

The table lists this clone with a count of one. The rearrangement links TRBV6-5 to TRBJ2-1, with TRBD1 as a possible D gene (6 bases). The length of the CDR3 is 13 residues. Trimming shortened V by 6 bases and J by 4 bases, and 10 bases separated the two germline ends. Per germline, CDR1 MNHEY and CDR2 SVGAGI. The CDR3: CASSKGQYNEQFF. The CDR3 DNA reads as TGTGCCAGCAGCAAAGGACAGTACAATGAGCAGTTCTTC.

The CDR3 coding sequence is TGTGCCTGGAGTGGTAAATACGAGCAGTACTTC. It translates to CAWSGKYEQYF. The V call is TRBV30, the J call TRBJ2-7; the D is unclear. This CDR3 is 11 amino acids long. V was shortened by 1 base and J by 4 bases, with 5 bases between the two germline ends. Germline V gene data show CDR1 as GTSNPN and CDR2 as SVGIG (reference sequence).